Listed below are T cell receptor beta chains from one sample, sequenced in a study of shared clonotypes between healthy human individuals. Clones were sequenced by immunoSEQ multiplex PCR, and TCRdb holds only the in-frame ones, with some missing. The sample has more than 1.2 million clones; just under 99% are singletons. Sequenced: naive CD4+ T cells sorted from blood. Every receptor here comes from a man younger than 40 in good health. The CDR3 runs from the conserved cysteine through the conserved F or W. Each record gives: D gene, clone size, J gene, V gene, CDR3 DNA, CDR3 protein. The D gene is left open where the match is weak. Not every row has a clone size; where given, it reads once, few, many or a size class.

d_gene: TRBD1
abundance: .
j_gene: TRBJ1-1
v_gene: TRBV18
CDR3nt: TGTGCCAGCTCAGACCTGACAGGGGGAGATGAAGCTTTCTTT
CDR3aa: CASSDLTGGDEAFF

d_gene: .
abundance: .
j_gene: TRBJ1-4
v_gene: TRBV5-4
CDR3nt: TGTGCCAGCAGCTTGGGCAGCAACTGGGTCTCTAATGAAAAACTGTTTTTT
CDR3aa: CASSLGSNWVSNEKLFF

d_gene: .
abundance: .
j_gene: TRBJ1-2
v_gene: TRBV7-9
CDR3nt: TGTGCCAGCAGCTTAGAGGGGGGAATCTATGGCTACACCTTC
CDR3aa: CASSLEGGIYGYTF

d_gene: TRBD2
abundance: .
j_gene: TRBJ2-6
v_gene: TRBV30
CDR3nt: TGTGCCTGGAGTGGGGGACTAAAAGGGCACTCTGGGGCCAACGTCCTGACTTTC
CDR3aa: CAWSGGLKGHSGANVLTF

d_gene: TRBD1
abundance: .
j_gene: TRBJ2-2
v_gene: TRBV19
CDR3nt: TGTGCCAGTAGTATCTTTGGGACAGCGAACACCGGGGAGCTGTTTTTT
CDR3aa: CASSIFGTANTGELFF

d_gene: .
abundance: .
j_gene: TRBJ2-6
v_gene: TRBV11-3
CDR3nt: TGTGCCAGCAGCCAATTGTCCTCGCCTGGGGCCAACGTCCTGACTTTC
CDR3aa: CASSQLSSPGANVLTF

d_gene: TRBD2
abundance: .
j_gene: TRBJ2-7
v_gene: TRBV7-2
CDR3nt: TGTGCCAGCAGCCGTAGCGGGAGGGCCTACGAGCAGTACTTC
CDR3aa: CASSRSGRAYEQYF

d_gene: .
abundance: .
j_gene: TRBJ1-1
v_gene: TRBV5-4
CDR3nt: TGTGCCAGCAGCTCCGATATTCCGGGACGGATGGGCACTGAAGCTTTCTTT
CDR3aa: CASSSDIPGRMGTEAFF

d_gene: .
abundance: .
j_gene: TRBJ1-5
v_gene: TRBV6-4
CDR3nt: TGTGCCAGCAGTGTAGTCCCTAATCAGCCCCAGCATTTT
CDR3aa: CASSVVPNQPQHF

d_gene: TRBD1
abundance: .
j_gene: TRBJ2-7
v_gene: TRBV18
CDR3nt: TGTGCCAGCTCACCAGGTGTGGACAGGGGGTTAGGGCAGTACTTC
CDR3aa: CASSPGVDRGLGQYF

d_gene: TRBD2
abundance: .
j_gene: TRBJ2-1
v_gene: TRBV11-2
CDR3nt: TGTGCCAGCAGCGCCCAGAGGGACTACCTCTCCTACAATGAGCAGTTCTTC
CDR3aa: CASSAQRDYLSYNEQFF

d_gene: .
abundance: .
j_gene: TRBJ2-7
v_gene: TRBV29-1
CDR3nt: TGCAGCGTTGAAGCCCTCTACGAGCAGTACTTC
CDR3aa: CSVEALYEQYF

d_gene: .
abundance: .
j_gene: TRBJ1-1
v_gene: TRBV2
CDR3nt: TGTGCCAGCAGTGGACAGATTGAAGCTTTCTTT
CDR3aa: CASSGQIEAFF

d_gene: .
abundance: .
j_gene: TRBJ1-1
v_gene: TRBV11-2
CDR3nt: TGTGCCAGCAGCCTTATGAGGGGCACTGAAGCTTTCTTT
CDR3aa: CASSLMRGTEAFF

d_gene: TRBD2
abundance: .
j_gene: TRBJ2-1
v_gene: TRBV5-1
CDR3nt: TGCGCCAGCAGCCCGCCGGGACTAGTGAACAATGAGCAGTTCTTC
CDR3aa: CASSPPGLVNNEQFF

d_gene: .
abundance: .
j_gene: TRBJ1-2
v_gene: TRBV10-2
CDR3nt: TGCGCCAGCCGGCAGGGGTTGTTCGGCGGCTACACCTTC
CDR3aa: CASRQGLFGGYTF

d_gene: .
abundance: once
j_gene: TRBJ1-2
v_gene: TRBV28
CDR3nt: TGTGCCAGCACCCCCTTGAGGGCCTCTGGCTACACCTTC
CDR3aa: CASTPLRASGYTF

d_gene: .
abundance: once
j_gene: TRBJ1-5
v_gene: TRBV18
CDR3nt: TGTGCCAGCTCACAACAGGGAGGGGATCAGCCCCAGCATTTT
CDR3aa: CASSQQGGDQPQHF

d_gene: TRBD2
abundance: .
j_gene: TRBJ2-3
v_gene: TRBV9
CDR3nt: TGTGCCAGCAGCGTAGGTCACAGCGGGAGCTTCACAGATACGCAGTATTTT
CDR3aa: CASSVGHSGSFTDTQYF

d_gene: .
abundance: .
j_gene: TRBJ2-7
v_gene: TRBV27
CDR3nt: TGTGCCAGCAGATTGGGGGGCCCCCAATACGAGCAGTACTTC
CDR3aa: CASRLGGPQYEQYF

d_gene: .
abundance: .
j_gene: TRBJ1-1
v_gene: TRBV7-6
CDR3nt: TGTGCCAGCAGCTTAGCGCGTGTAGGGCCGGGCACTGAAGCTTTCTTT
CDR3aa: CASSLARVGPGTEAFF

d_gene: .
abundance: .
j_gene: TRBJ2-2
v_gene: TRBV28
CDR3nt: TGTGCCAGCAGTTTAGGGGGGAACACCGGGGAGCTGTTTTTT
CDR3aa: CASSLGGNTGELFF

d_gene: .
abundance: .
j_gene: TRBJ1-1
v_gene: TRBV20-1
CDR3nt: TGCAGTGCTATTGGGAACACTGAAGCTTTCTTT
CDR3aa: CSAIGNTEAFF

d_gene: .
abundance: .
j_gene: TRBJ1-1
v_gene: TRBV2
CDR3nt: TGTGCCAGCAGTGAACCCGCCGTCCCCAACACTGAAGCTTTCTTT
CDR3aa: CASSEPAVPNTEAFF

d_gene: .
abundance: .
j_gene: TRBJ2-7
v_gene: TRBV9
CDR3nt: TGTGCCAGCAGCGTAGGGGTTGGAGTCGGTGGTCTTGGGGAGCAGTACTTC
CDR3aa: CASSVGVGVGGLGEQYF

d_gene: TRBD2
abundance: .
j_gene: TRBJ2-2
v_gene: TRBV7-2
CDR3nt: TGTGCCAGCAGTTATTCTAGCGGGTACGGGGAGCTGTTTTTT
CDR3aa: CASSYSSGYGELFF

d_gene: .
abundance: .
j_gene: TRBJ2-1
v_gene: TRBV18
CDR3nt: TGTGCCAGCTCCCGCTCAGATGTCGATGAGCAGTTCTTC
CDR3aa: CASSRSDVDEQFF

d_gene: .
abundance: .
j_gene: TRBJ2-5
v_gene: TRBV25-1
CDR3nt: TGTGCCAGCAGTGACATACGGGGGTTGGGGTCGACCCAGTACTTC
CDR3aa: CASSDIRGLGSTQYF

d_gene: .
abundance: .
j_gene: TRBJ2-2
v_gene: TRBV9
CDR3nt: TGTGCCAGCAGCGTATCACCTAGCGCGATTCACACCGGGGAGCTGTTTTTT
CDR3aa: CASSVSPSAIHTGELFF

d_gene: TRBD2
abundance: .
j_gene: TRBJ2-3
v_gene: TRBV27
CDR3nt: TGTGCCAGCAGTCCACTAGGGAACGGGAGGGGACAAACTGATACGCAGTATTTT
CDR3aa: CASSPLGNGRGQTDTQYF